This TCR beta chain was identified during a study of cytomegalovirus exposure and HLA in healthy donors. General study results and limits: The classifier was said to identify cytomegalovirus status with high specificity and sensitivity. Equally common other TCR beta chains were less clonally expanded than HLA-associated ones, a later analysis found. A later analysis linked a missense variant in DCLRE1C to the trimming of TCR beta V and J genes.

Regarding this clone: The antigen is not known.

PCR was performed using 60 Vbeta and 13 Jbeta primers. The assay was immunoSEQ multiplex PCR, and TCRdb's table has in-frame clones only and misses some. In the table there are some 170,000 clones, 55% to 75% of which are singletons. Per the germline V gene, CDR1 is SGHNT and CDR2 is YYREEE (reference sequence). The CDR3 loop spans 15 amino acids. Trimming cost V 2 bases and J 5 bases; bases outside gene matches: 7. J is TRBJ1-5 and V is TRBV5-4, with TRBD1 matching 7 bases. The sequencing sample was made of PBMCs. The TCR originated in a human donor in good health. CDR3 nucleotide sequence: TGTGCCAGCAGCTTCGGGACAGAGTCTTATCAGCCCCAGCATTTT. Protein sequence: CASSFGTESYQPQHF.